A single sample gave rise to the 20 T cell receptor beta chains below, sequenced in a study of blood T cell repertoires in COVID-19. Some clones are missing from TCRdb's copy, which holds only in-frame ones; the method was immunoSEQ multiplex PCR. The repertoire includes fewer than 200,000 clones, around four fifths of them detected once, and 7.5% to 10% sits in the top ten. Sequenced input: peripheral blood. The receptors here all came from an elderly woman with COVID-19, enrolled during active disease.

The chain links TRBV28 to TRBJ2-2; 10 bases are a match to TRBD1. The junction had 10 bases not matched to a gene; V was cut back by 6 bases and J by 6 bases. The CDR3 covers 16 residues. Looked up from germline, CDR1 is MDHEN and CDR2 is SYDVKM. The CDR3 DNA is TGTGCCAGCAGCCTCTCCCCGGACAGGGGGGCCGGGGAGCTGTTTTTT. It codes for CASSLSPDRGAGELFF.

The chain is built from TRBV27 and TRBJ2-1, with TRBD1 identical over 7 bases. V trimming: 6 bases; J trimming: 5 bases; junction bases outside the gene matches: 16. The CDR3 runs 17 residues. Germline CDR1 is MNHEY and CDR2 is SMNVEV (reference sequence). CDR3 sequence: CASSSSGGRDVHNEQFF. CDR3 DNA: TGTGCCAGCAGCTCCTCAGGGGGTCGGGATGTCCACAATGAGCAGTTCTTC.

In regard to this clone: The junction differs from germline at one of its ends, possibly a read error. The J gene is TRBJ2-4, the V gene TRBV6-1; maybe TRBD1 (6 bases). The CDR3 spans 15 residues. Germline V gives CDR1 MNHNS, CDR2 SASEGT. The CDR3 is CASSEALQQGKSPAF. The CDR3 DNA reads as TGTGCCAGCAGTGAAGCGCTTCAACAGGGAAAGTCACCCGCCTTC.

This clone has ten or more counts. The J gene is TRBJ1-1, the V gene TRBV13, with TRBD1 identical over 10 bases. Germline assignment: CDR1 PRHDT and CDR2 FYEKMQ (reference sequence). Unmatched junction bases numbered 15, after V lost 5 bases and J lost 0 bases. The CDR3 extends over 19 amino acids. Written as DNA, the CDR3 is TGTGCCAGCAGCCCCTACCGGGACAGGGGTGAGTCCATGAACACTGAAGCTTTCTTT. Translated: CASSPYRDRGESMNTEAFF.

CDR3 coding DNA: TGCGCCAGCAGCTCACAAGCGGGAGTCGTTGGCTACGAGCAGTACTTC. Residues: CASSSQAGVVGYEQYF. The J gene is TRBJ2-7, the V gene TRBV5-1, with 8 bases identical to TRBD2. From germline, CDR1 is SGHRS and CDR2 YFSETQ. The junction had 11 bases not matched to a gene; V was cut back by 3 bases and J by 3 bases. CDR3 length: 16 residues.

The J gene is TRBJ1-4, the V gene TRBV18, with TRBD1 identical over 7 bases. The CDR3 has 14 residues. Germline V CDR1 and CDR2: KGHSH, LQKENI. Losses at the gene ends were 4 bases for V and 6 bases for J; bases not matched to a gene: 5. CDR3 in amino acids: CASSRQGGDEKLFF. CDR3 bases: TGTGCCAGCTCACGACAGGGTGGAGATGAAAAACTGTTTTTT.

The chain carries TRBV19 and TRBJ2-2, with D maybe TRBD2 (6 bases). This CDR3 is built from 14 residues. The germline CDR1 and CDR2 sequences are LNHDA and SQIVND (reference sequence). V was pared by 4 bases and J by 6 bases, with 12 bases between. CDR3 nucleotide sequence: TGTGCCAGTAGTAAGGAGGGCGGAGCCGGGGAGCTGTTTTTT. It specifies CASSKEGGAGELFF.

The V call is TRBV3-1 (or the pseudogene TRBV3-2), the J call TRBJ1-2, with 7 bases that match TRBD1. This CDR3 contains 16 residues. V was clipped by 2 bases and J by 3 bases; unmatched bases: 9. Germline V gene data show CDR1 as LGHDT and CDR2 as YNNKEL (reference sequence). This CDR3 is CASSQRQGNLYYGYTF. The CDR3 DNA follows: TGTGCCAGCAGCCAACGACAGGGTAACCTCTACTATGGCTACACCTTC.

The rearrangement uses TRBV29-1 and TRBJ1-1; no clear D. Trimming took 8 bases from V and 0 from J, leaving 16 bases between them. The CDR3 is 14 amino acids. The germline CDR1 and CDR2 sequences are SQVTM and ANQGSEA. CDR3 in amino acids: CSPRLMTMNTEAFF. In nucleotides, the CDR3 is TGCAGCCCCAGGCTAATGACGATGAACACTGAAGCTTTCTTT.

The V gene is TRBV5-1, the J gene TRBJ1-2; TRBD1 aligns across 7 bases. Trimming removed 2 bases from V and 3 bases from J; junction bases left unmatched: 4. CDR1 and CDR2 (germline): SGHRS, YFSETQ. CDR3 length equals 14 residues. CDR3 in DNA: TGCGCCAGCAGCTTTGACAGGGCTGACTATGGCTACACCTTC. This encodes CASSFDRADYGYTF.

This chain connects TRBV18 to TRBJ2-1; 12 bases are a match to TRBD2. Germline V gives CDR1 KGHSH, CDR2 LQKENI. The V segment lost 2 bases and the J segment 5 bases; nucleotides outside the gene matches: 1. The CDR3 is made up of 15 amino acids. Here the CDR3 DNA reads TGTGCCAGCTCACCATCTAGCGGGGGGGACAATGAGCAGTTCTTC. Translated: CASSPSSGGDNEQFF. The variable domain in full, completed from reference TRBV18 and TRBJ2-1, reads NAGVMQNPRHLVRRRGQEARLRCSPMKGHSHVYWYRQLPEEGLKFMVYLQKENIIDESGMPKERFSAEFPKEGPSILRIQQVVRGDSAAYFCASSPSSGGDNEQFFGPGTRLTVL.

CDR3 sequence reads: CASSLASGEGYTF. DNA for the CDR3: TGCGCCAGCAGCTTGGCCTCAGGGGAAGGCTACACCTTC. The rearrangement links TRBV5-1 to TRBJ1-2, with D tentatively TRBD1 (6 bases). Trimming took 0 bases from V and 8 from J, leaving 11 bases between them. The CDR3 contains 13 residues. Germline CDR1 and CDR2: SGHRS and YFSETQ.

A few counts support this clone. The chain employs TRBV5-1 and TRBJ2-2; TRBD2 is a possible D gene (5 bases). The CDR3 is 15 amino acids. CDR1 and CDR2 from the germline V gene are SGHRS and YFSETQ. V was shortened by 4 bases and J by 2 bases, with 12 bases between the two germline ends. CDR3 amino acids: CASSPGNSNTGELFF. Written as DNA, the CDR3 is TGCGCCAGCAGCCCGGGGAACTCCAACACCGGGGAGCTGTTTTTT.

This chain uses TRBV5-1 with TRBJ2-2; unclear D gene. Germline V gene sequence: CDR1 SGHRS, CDR2 YFSETQ. The V and J ends lost 2 bases and 7 bases respectively, with 18 bases between them. The CDR3 runs 16 residues. DNA for the CDR3: TGCGCCAGCAGCTTCGCTAGTGCTCCTCTGGACGGGGAGCTGTTTTTT. Translated, it gives CASSFASAPLDGELFF.

Only one count was recorded for this clone. The chain is built from TRBV11-3 and TRBJ2-7; 8 bases fit TRBD2. Unmatched junction bases numbered 6, after V lost 5 bases and J lost 6 bases. CDR1 SGHNT and CDR2 YENEEA come from the germline V gene. The CDR3 contains 13 residues. The CDR3 here is CASSTLAGSEQYF. The CDR3 coding sequence is TGTGCCAGCAGCACGTTAGCGGGGAGCGAGCAGTACTTC.

This clone has only a few counts. The V gene is TRBV18, the J gene TRBJ1-2, with D possibly matching TRBD1 (6 bases). Germline V gene lookup returns CDR1 KGHSH and CDR2 LQKENI. Trimming cost V 3 bases and J 1 base, with 21 bases left between them. The CDR3 covers 18 residues. CDR3 sequence (DNA): TGTGCCAGCTCACCCAAGGACAGATTCCTTATGGGTAACTATGGCTACACCTTC. This encodes CASSPKDRFLMGNYGYTF. Filled out from reference TRBV18 and TRBJ1-2, the complete variable domain reads NAGVMQNPRHLVRRRGQEARLRCSPMKGHSHVYWYRQLPEEGLKFMVYLQKENIIDESGMPKERFSAEFPKEGPSILRIQQVVRGDSAAYFCASSPKDRFLMGNYGYTFGSGTRLTVV.

This clone was observed a single time. The chain recombines TRBV2 with TRBJ1-2; D is unresolved. The CDR3 totals 13 residues. V dropped 10 bases and J dropped 4 bases, with 16 bases sitting between them. Germline CDR1 SNHLY, CDR2 FYNNEI. The CDR3 reads CATTPGEPYGYTF. Here the CDR3 DNA reads TGTGCCACCACCCCCGGGGAACCCTATGGCTACACCTTC.

This chain connects TRBV5-1 to TRBJ1-1; unclear D gene. This CDR3 region has 13 residues. Germline values: CDR1 SGHRS, CDR2 YFSETQ. Trimming pared 0 bases from V and 7 bases from J, leaving 10 bases between. CDR3 region: CASSLDTGNEAFF. Here the CDR3 DNA reads TGCGCCAGCAGCTTGGACACGGGAAATGAAGCTTTCTTT.

In nucleotides, the CDR3 is TGTGCCAGCGGCAGGGTCCACGAGCAGTACTTC. Protein product: CASGRVHEQYF. This chain connects TRBV3-1 (or the pseudogene TRBV3-2) to TRBJ2-7, with a tentative D call TRBD1 (5 bases). This CDR3 has 11 residues. CDR1 and CDR2 (germline): LGHDT, YNNKEL (reference sequence). The V and J ends lost 8 bases and 5 bases respectively, with 10 bases between them.

The rearrangement joins TRBV9 to TRBJ2-3; TRBD2 aligns across 13 bases. The CDR3 is 17 residues long. V was pared by 0 bases and J by 6 bases, with 7 bases of the junction left unmatched. Germline CDR1 is SGDLS and CDR2 is YYNGEE. The CDR3 loop is CASSVAGTSGVQDTQYF. CDR3 nucleotides: TGTGCCAGCAGCGTAGCAGGGACTAGCGGGGTTCAGGATACGCAGTATTTT.